A selection of T cell receptor beta chains follows, all from one sample in a study of PD-1 blockade in classical Hodgkin lymphoma. TCRdb keeps only in-frame clones here, not all; method: immunoSEQ multiplex PCR. Of 80,000 to 100,000 clones listed, roughly 89% are singletons. The sample in question was peripheral blood mononuclear cells (PBMCs), obtained at baseline. The receptors stem from a human donor with classical Hodgkin lymphoma. Each CDR3 is given with its conserved first and last residue. The D gene is left open where the match is weak. Size is omitted from some rows. Given values are once, few, many or a class for expanded clones.

>TRBJ2-7|TRBV30|.|12|.
CAWEGYQNEQYF
TGTGCCTGGGAGGGGTATCAAAACGAGCAGTACTTC
>TRBJ2-1|TRBV27|.|17|.
CASRALKGPSSYNEQFF
TGTGCCAGCAGAGCCCTCAAGGGGCCGAGCTCCTACAATGAGCAGTTCTTC
>TRBJ2-1|TRBV4-1|TRBD1|16|.
CASSQEDRRPYNEQFF
TGCGCCAGCAGCCAGGAGGACAGGAGACCGTACAATGAGCAGTTCTTC
>TRBJ2-7|TRBV10-3|TRBD2|16|.
CAISEERLAGPYEQYF
TGTGCCATCAGTGAGGAGCGACTAGCGGGACCTTACGAGCAGTACTTC
>TRBJ1-2|TRBV12-1|.|16|.
CASSSHQGEGNYGYTF
TGTGCCAGCAGCAGCCATCAAGGGGAGGGGAACTATGGCTACACCTTC
>TRBJ2-7|TRBV7-6|.|11|few
CASSPGHEQYF
TGTGCCAGCAGCCCCGGGCACGAGCAGTACTTC
>TRBJ1-1|TRBV5-1|.|13|.
CASSLAGGDEAFF
TGCGCCAGCAGCTTGGCTGGGGGAGATGAAGCTTTCTTT
>TRBJ2-7|TRBV6-6|.|14|.
CASAPDGLVYEQYF
TGTGCCAGCGCCCCAGACGGCCTCGTTTACGAGCAGTACTTC
>TRBJ2-1|TRBV28|.|15|.
CASRRMDSPYNEQFF
TGTGCCAGCAGGAGGATGGACAGCCCCTACAATGAGCAGTTCTTC
>TRBJ1-1|TRBV30|.|14|.
CAWSVALANTEAFF
TGTGCCTGGAGTGTAGCCCTCGCGAACACTGAAGCTTTCTTT
>TRBJ1-1|TRBV19|.|12|.
CARRRVDTEAFF
TGTGCCAGGAGGAGAGTAGACACTGAAGCTTTCTTT
>TRBJ2-1|TRBV19|TRBD2|17|.
CASSIGRLAGLYNEQFF
TGTGCCAGTAGTATCGGTAGACTAGCGGGATTATACAATGAGCAGTTCTTC
>TRBJ2-1|TRBV27|TRBD2|15|.
CASSLAGDTYNEQFF
TGTGCCAGCAGTTTAGCGGGAGATACCTACAATGAGCAGTTCTTC
>TRBJ2-7|TRBV15|.|14|.
CATSRDLGGGEQYF
TGTGCCACCAGCAGAGATCTAGGGGGAGGAGAGCAGTACTTC
>TRBJ1-2|TRBV9|TRBD1|14|.
CASSGRTGTYGYTF
TGTGCCAGCAGCGGACGGACAGGGACCTATGGCTACACCTTC
>TRBJ2-7|TRBV7-3|.|16|.
CASSLMDTGGFNEQYF
TGTGCCAGCAGCTTAATGGACACAGGAGGATTTAACGAGCAGTACTTC
>TRBJ2-1|TRBV28|.|14|once
CASSIGTLNNEQFF
TGTGCCAGCAGTATCGGGACTTTAAACAATGAGCAGTTCTTC
>TRBJ1-1|TRBV19|TRBD1|12|few
CASTPRTGEAFF
TGTGCCAGTACGCCCCGGACAGGTGAAGCTTTCTTT
>TRBJ2-3|TRBV11-2|TRBD2|16|once
CASSFRGRGSTDTQYF
TGTGCCAGCAGCTTTCGCGGGAGGGGGTCCACAGATACGCAGTATTTT